The subject of this entry is one T cell receptor (beta chain). Its specificity is unknown. Primers included in the PCR were 60 Vbeta and 13 Jbeta primers. Generated by immunoSEQ multiplex PCR, the TCRdb table keeps only in-frame clones and is missing some. The sample yields 100,000 or so clones, around three quarters seen once. This specimen comes from a study of cytomegalovirus exposure and HLA in healthy donors. Study-wide findings and caveats: Presence/absence analyses supposed approximately even sequencing depth among donors. Segments of the TCR beta V type were, in most cases, productive about 87% or about 30% of the time in an earlier analysis. Reportedly, a later analysis found an Asian-associated ancestry cluster had fewer N-insertions than the approximately 670-donor mean.

CDR1 is MNHNY, CDR2 SVGAGI, per germline (reference sequence). The CDR3 totals 14 residues. The chain links TRBV6-6 to TRBJ2-5, with a weak D call TRBD2 (6 bases). TRBJ2-7 explains the end of the DNA better; the J call may be wrong. Sequenced: PBMCs. This receptor was obtained from a female donor in good health and CMV-seropositive. The CDR3 loop is CASTPGTASYEQYF. The DNA of the CDR3 is TGTGCCAGCACCCCCGGGACTGCTTCCTACGAGCAGTACTTC.